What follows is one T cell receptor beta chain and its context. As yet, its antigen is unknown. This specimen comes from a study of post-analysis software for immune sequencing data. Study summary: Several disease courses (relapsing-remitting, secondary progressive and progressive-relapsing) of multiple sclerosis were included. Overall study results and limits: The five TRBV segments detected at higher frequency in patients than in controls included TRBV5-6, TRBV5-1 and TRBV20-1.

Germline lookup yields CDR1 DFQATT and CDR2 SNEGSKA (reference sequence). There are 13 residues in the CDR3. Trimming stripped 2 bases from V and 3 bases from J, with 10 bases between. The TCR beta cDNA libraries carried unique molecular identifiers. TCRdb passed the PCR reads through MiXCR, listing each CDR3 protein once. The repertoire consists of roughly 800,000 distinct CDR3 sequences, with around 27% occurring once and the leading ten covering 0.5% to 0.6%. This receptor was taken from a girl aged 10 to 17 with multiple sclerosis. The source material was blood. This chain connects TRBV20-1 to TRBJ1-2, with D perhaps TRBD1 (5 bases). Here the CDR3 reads CSARSGGDYGYTF. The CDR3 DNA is TGCAGTGCTAGATCGGGGGGGGACTATGGCTACACCTTC.